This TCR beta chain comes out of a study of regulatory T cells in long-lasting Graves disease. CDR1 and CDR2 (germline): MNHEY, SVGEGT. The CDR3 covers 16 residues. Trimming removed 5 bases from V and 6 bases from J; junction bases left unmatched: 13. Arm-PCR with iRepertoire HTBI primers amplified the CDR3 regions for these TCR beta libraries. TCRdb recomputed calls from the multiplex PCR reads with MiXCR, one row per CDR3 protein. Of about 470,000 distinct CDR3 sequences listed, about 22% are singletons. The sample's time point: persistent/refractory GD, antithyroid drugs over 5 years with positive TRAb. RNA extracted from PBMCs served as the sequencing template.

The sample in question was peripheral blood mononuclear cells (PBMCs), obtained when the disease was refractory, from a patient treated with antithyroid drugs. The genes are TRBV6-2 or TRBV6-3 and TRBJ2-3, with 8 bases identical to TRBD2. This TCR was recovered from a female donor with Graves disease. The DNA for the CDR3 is TGTGCCAGCAGTGAAACCCCGGGAGCGGGAGTGGATACGCAGTATTTT. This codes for CASSETPGAGVDTQYF.